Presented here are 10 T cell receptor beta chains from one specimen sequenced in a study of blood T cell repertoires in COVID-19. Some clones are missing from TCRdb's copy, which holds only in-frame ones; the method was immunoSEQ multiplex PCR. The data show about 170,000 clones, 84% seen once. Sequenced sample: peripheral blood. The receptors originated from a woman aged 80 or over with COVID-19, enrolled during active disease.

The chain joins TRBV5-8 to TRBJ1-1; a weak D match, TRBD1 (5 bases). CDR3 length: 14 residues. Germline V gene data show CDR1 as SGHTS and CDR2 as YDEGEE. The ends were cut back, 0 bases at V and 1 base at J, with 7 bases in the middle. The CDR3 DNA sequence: TGTGCCAGCAGCTTGGCCGGGGGGAACACTGAAGCTTTCTTT. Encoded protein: CASSLAGGNTEAFF. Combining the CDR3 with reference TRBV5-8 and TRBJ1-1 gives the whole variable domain EAGVTQSPTHLIKTRGQQATLRCSPISGHTSVYWYQQALGLGLQFLLWYDEGEERNRGNFPPRFSGRQFPNYSSELNVNALELEDSALYLCASSLAGGNTEAFFGQGTRLTVV.

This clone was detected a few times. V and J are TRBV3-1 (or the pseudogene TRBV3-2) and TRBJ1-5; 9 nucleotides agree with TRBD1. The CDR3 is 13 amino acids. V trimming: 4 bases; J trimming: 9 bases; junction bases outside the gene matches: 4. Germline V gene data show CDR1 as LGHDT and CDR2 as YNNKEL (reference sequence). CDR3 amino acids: CASSPGQGAPQHF. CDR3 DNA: TGTGCCAGCAGCCCGGGACAGGGTGCGCCCCAGCATTTT.

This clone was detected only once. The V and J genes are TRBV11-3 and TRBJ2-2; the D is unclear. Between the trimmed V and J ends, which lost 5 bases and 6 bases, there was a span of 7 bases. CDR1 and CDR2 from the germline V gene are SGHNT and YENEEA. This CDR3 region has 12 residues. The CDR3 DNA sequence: TGTGCCAGCAGCCAGGCCCCCGGGGAGCTGTTTTTT. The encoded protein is CASSQAPGELFF.

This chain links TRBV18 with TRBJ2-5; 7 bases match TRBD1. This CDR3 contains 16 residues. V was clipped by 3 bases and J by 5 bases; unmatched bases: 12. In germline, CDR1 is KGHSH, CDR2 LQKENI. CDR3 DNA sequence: TGTGCCAGCTCACCGTCTAAGGGGGCGCTGGGGGAGACCCAGTACTTC. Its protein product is CASSPSKGALGETQYF.

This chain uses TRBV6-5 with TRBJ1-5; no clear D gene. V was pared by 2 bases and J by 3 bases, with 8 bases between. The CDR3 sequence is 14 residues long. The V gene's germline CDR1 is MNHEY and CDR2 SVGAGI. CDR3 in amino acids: CASSYRVNNQPQHF. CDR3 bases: TGTGCCAGCAGTTACAGAGTCAACAATCAGCCCCAGCATTTT.

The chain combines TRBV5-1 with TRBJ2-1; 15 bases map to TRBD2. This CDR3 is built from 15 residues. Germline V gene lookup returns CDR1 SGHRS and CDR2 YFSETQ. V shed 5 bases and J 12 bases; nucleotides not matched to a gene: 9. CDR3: CASRGRTSGGEAQFF. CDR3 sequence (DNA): TGCGCCAGCAGGGGAAGGACTAGCGGGGGGGAGGCGCAGTTCTTC.

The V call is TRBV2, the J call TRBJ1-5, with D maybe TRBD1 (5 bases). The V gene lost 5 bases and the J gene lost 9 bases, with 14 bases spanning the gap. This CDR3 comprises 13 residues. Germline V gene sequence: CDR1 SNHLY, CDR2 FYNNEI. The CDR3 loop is CASSRMEGLPQHF. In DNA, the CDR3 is TGTGCCAGCAGTAGGATGGAGGGGTTGCCCCAGCATTTT.

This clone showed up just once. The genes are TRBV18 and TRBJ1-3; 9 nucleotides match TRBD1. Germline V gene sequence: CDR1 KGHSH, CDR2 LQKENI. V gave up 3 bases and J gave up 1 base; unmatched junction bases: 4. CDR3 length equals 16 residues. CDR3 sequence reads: CASSPQQGASGNTIYF. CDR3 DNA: TGTGCCAGCTCACCCCAACAGGGGGCATCTGGAAACACCATATATTTT. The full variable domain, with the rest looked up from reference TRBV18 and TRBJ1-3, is NAGVMQNPRHLVRRRGQEARLRCSPMKGHSHVYWYRQLPEEGLKFMVYLQKENIIDESGMPKERFSAEFPKEGPSILRIQQVVRGDSAAYFCASSPQQGASGNTIYFGEGSWLTVV.

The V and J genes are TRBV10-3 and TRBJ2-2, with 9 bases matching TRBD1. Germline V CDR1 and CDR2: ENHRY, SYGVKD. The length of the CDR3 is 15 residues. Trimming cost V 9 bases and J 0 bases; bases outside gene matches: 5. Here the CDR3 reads CAISGTGTNTGELFF. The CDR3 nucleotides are TGTGCCATTTCCGGGACAGGGACGAACACCGGGGAGCTGTTTTTT.

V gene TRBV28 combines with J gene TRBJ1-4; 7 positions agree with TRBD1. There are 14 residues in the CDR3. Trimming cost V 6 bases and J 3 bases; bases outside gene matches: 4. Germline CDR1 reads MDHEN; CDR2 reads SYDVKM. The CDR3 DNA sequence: TGTGCCAGCAGCGTAGACAGGGCTAATGAAAAACTGTTTTTT. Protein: CASSVDRANEKLFF.